This T cell receptor (beta chain) derives from a study of shared clonotypes between healthy human individuals. Study overall: Each donor contributed plates that comprised three CD4 naive, three CD4 memory, two CD8 naive and one CD8 memory.

Sorted-subset replicate PCR reactions contained 200 to 250 ng DNA, corresponding to approximately 30,000 T cell genomes. The method was immunoSEQ multiplex PCR; TCRdb's version includes in-frame clones alone and lacks a portion of them. The table shows about 2.2 million clones, with 85% to 95% occurring only once. Germline V CDR1 and CDR2: MNHEY, SMNVEV (reference sequence). The V and J ends lost 4 bases and 7 bases respectively, with 14 bases between them. The CDR3 has 13 amino acids. Terminally differentiated effector memory CD45RA+ cells were left out of the naive CD8 fraction, which was CD45RO-negative and positively selected for CCR7.

The receptor was isolated from a man aged 18 to 30 in good health. Some clones in this sample may be carry-over from other donors' samples. This chain links TRBV27 with TRBJ2-7; D not certain. Sequenced: naive CD8+ T cells from PBMCs. The CDR3 coding sequence is TGTGCCAGCAGTTCGTTCCCGGGTTGGGAGCAGTACTTC. Amino acid sequence: CASSSFPGWEQYF.